The 26 T cell receptor beta chains below come from one sample, sequenced in a study of spatial heterogeneity in lung cancer (dated by TCRdb to the late 2010s). According to the study, the label for this sample's time point signals: sample taken at primary tumor resection. Library generation was performed with 5' RACE. Data came from a NextSeq 500. TCRdb ran its own pipeline on the public reads, namely fastp trimming at Q25 and MiXCR clone calling, and kept in-frame beta chains. Entries are consolidated by CDR3 protein sequence, retaining the most common genes and DNA. The sample contains approximately 49,000 distinct CDR3 sequences, approximately 5.7% of them found a single time. The ten most abundant clones make up roughly 11% of the sample. The sample consisted of PBMCs, taken at surgery. Every receptor here comes from a male donor with early-stage non-small cell lung cancer.

At least ten counts were recorded for this clonotype. The V call is TRBV20-1, the J call TRBJ2-3, with 7 bases fitting TRBD2. The germline gives CDR1 DFQATT, CDR2 SNEGSKA (reference sequence). V lost 1 base, J lost 3 bases, and 10 bases stayed unmatched. The CDR3 has 16 amino acids. CDR3 sequence: CSARGMGGSLTDTQYF. The CDR3 DNA sequence: TGCAGTGCTAGAGGGATGGGCGGGAGCCTTACAGATACGCAGTATTTT.

The chain links TRBV19 to TRBJ2-7; the D gene is possibly TRBD1 (5 bases). V was trimmed by 3 bases and J by 10 bases, leaving 16 bases between them. The CDR3 spans 13 residues. The germline CDR1 and CDR2 sequences are LNHDA and SQIVND (reference sequence). The CDR3 DNA follows: TGTGCCAGTAGTATCGCCAACAGGCGAGAACAGTACTTC. This codes for CASSIANRREQYF.

This clonotype was seen repeatedly, ten times or more. This chain joins TRBV2 and TRBJ1-1; D is ambiguous. This CDR3 region has 13 residues. CDR1 and CDR2 from the germline V gene are SNHLY and FYNNEI. The V end lost 9 bases, the J end lost 5 bases, and 16 bases lay between the germline ends. CDR3 sequence (DNA): TGTGCCAGGAACTTTCGACGGGGAACTGAAGCTTTCTTT. Translated: CARNFRRGTEAFF. Looking up the rest from reference TRBV2 and TRBJ1-1 gives the full variable domain: EPEVTQTPSHQVTQMGQEVILRCVPISNHLYFYWYRQILGQKVEFLVSFYNNEISEKSEIFDDQFSVERPDGSNFTLKIRSTKLEDSAMYFCARNFRRGTEAFFGQGTRLTVV.

On this clonotype itself: A much larger clone differs from this one at a single base, so this may be a read error. The V and J genes are TRBV5-6 and TRBJ2-1; 10 nucleotides agree with TRBD2. J lost 10 bases, V lost 3 bases, and 13 bases had no gene match. CDR1 is SGHDT, CDR2 YYEEEE, per germline. The CDR3 has 16 residues. CDR3 bases: TGTGCCAGCAGCTATTTAAGCGGGAGGGCCTTCTACGAGCAGTTCTTC. Translated: CASSYLSGRAFYEQFF.

This sequence joins TRBV7-9 and TRBJ2-1, with TRBD2 identical over 9 bases. The CDR3 length is 18 residues. Germline values: CDR1 SEHNR, CDR2 FQNEAQ (reference sequence). V trimming: 8 bases; J trimming: 3 bases; junction bases outside the gene matches: 17. CDR3 region: CASGLGIAGVPSYNEQFF. CDR3 nucleotides: TGTGCCAGCGGCCTGGGGATAGCGGGAGTCCCGAGCTACAATGAGCAGTTCTTC.

This clonotype was detected ten times or more. This sequence joins TRBV5-1 and TRBJ2-5; 7 bases fit TRBD1. J was trimmed by 5 bases and V by 7 bases; bases with no gene match: 14. CDR3 size: 15 residues. Germline V gene data show CDR1 as SGHRS and CDR2 as YFSETQ. CDR3 loop: CASGRQGPTGETQYF. The DNA for the CDR3 is TGCGCCAGCGGCCGACAGGGCCCAACTGGGGAGACCCAGTACTTC. Using reference TRBV5-1 and TRBJ2-5 for the parts outside the CDR3, the full variable domain is KAGVTQTPRYLIKTRGQQVTLSCSPISGHRSVSWYQQTPGQGLQFLFEYFSETQRNKGNFPGRFSGRQFSNSRSEMNVSTLELGDSALYLCASGRQGPTGETQYFGPGTRLLVL.

This clonotype has a count of ten or more. J is TRBJ2-3 and V is TRBV20-1; 7 nucleotides match TRBD2. This CDR3 region has 14 residues. After removal of 4 bases from V and 5 bases from J, the junction contained 9 bases not matched to a gene. From germline, CDR1 is DFQATT and CDR2 SNEGSKA (reference sequence). The CDR3: CSAKREGLRDTQYF. CDR3 nucleotide sequence: TGCAGTGCTAAAAGGGAGGGCCTCAGAGATACGCAGTATTTT.

This clonotype was counted many times. The chain couples TRBV5-4 to TRBJ2-7, with TRBD1 matching 8 bases. Germline V gives CDR1 SGHNT, CDR2 YYREEE (reference sequence). Trimming cost V 4 bases and J 9 bases; bases outside gene matches: 9. The CDR3 sequence is 13 residues long. Here the CDR3 reads CASSGGQGTTQYF. DNA for the CDR3: TGTGCCAGCAGCGGAGGACAGGGAACTACGCAGTACTTC. The full variable domain, rest sourced from reference TRBV5-4 and TRBJ2-7, is ETGVTQSPTHLIKTRGQQVTLRCSSQSGHNTVSWYQQALGQGPQFIFQYYREEENGRGNFPPRFSGLQFPNYSSELNVNALELDDSALYLCASSGGQGTTQYFGPGTRLTVT.

This clonotype has ten or more counts. The genes are TRBV12-3 or TRBV12-4 and TRBJ2-5; TRBD1 aligns across 8 bases. The ends lost 5 bases at V and 6 bases at J; junction bases unmatched: 5. The CDR3 runs to 13 residues. CDR3 sequence reads: CASSTGQGQTQYF. The DNA of the CDR3 is TGTGCCAGCAGTACCGGACAGGGCCAGACCCAGTACTTC.

This clonotype came up many times. The chain carries TRBV6-5 and TRBJ2-3; D uncertain. Looked up from germline, CDR1 is MNHEY and CDR2 is SVGAGI. The length of the CDR3 is 13 residues. The V and J ends lost 7 bases and 0 bases respectively, with 8 bases between them. CDR3 region: CASTKPSTDTQYF. CDR3 DNA sequence: TGTGCCAGCACCAAACCTAGCACAGATACGCAGTATTTT.

A few counts support this clonotype. CDR3 in DNA: TGCAGTGCTCAATTTTCCCAGACCGGGCCCAAAAACATTCAGTACTTC. Translated, it gives CSAQFSQTGPKNIQYF. The rearrangement joins TRBV20-1 to TRBJ2-4, with D hard to call. Germline V gives CDR1 DFQATT, CDR2 SNEGSKA (reference sequence). CDR3 length equals 16 residues. Trimming removed 5 bases at V and 2 bases at J, with 19 bases between.

This clonotype appeared many times. This rearrangement joins TRBV10-3 to TRBJ2-1; TRBD2 agrees at 10 bases. The V gene's germline CDR1 is ENHRY and CDR2 SYGVKD. V lost 3 bases, J lost 6 bases, and 5 bases stayed unmatched. This CDR3 is 15 amino acids long. CDR3 in DNA: TGTGCCATCAGTGATCGGAGCGGGAGGGCCAATGAGCAGTTCTTC. Amino acids: CAISDRSGRANEQFF.

This clonotype was seen many times. This chain joins TRBV11-1 and TRBJ2-1; TRBD2 is a possible D gene (5 bases). CDR1 is SGHAT, CDR2 FQDESV, per germline (reference sequence). The CDR3 sequence is 11 residues long. Trimming took 4 bases from V and 14 from J, leaving 12 bases between them. DNA for the CDR3: TGTGCCAGCAGCTCAGGACTCATGGAGTTCTTC. Translating it yields CASSSGLMEFF.

This clonotype appeared many times. V gene TRBV5-1 combines with J gene TRBJ2-2; D gene uncertain. V gave up 1 base and J gave up 2 bases, with 9 bases separating them. The CDR3 covers 15 residues. Germline V gene lookup returns CDR1 SGHRS and CDR2 YFSETQ. CDR3 residues: CASSLNPGNTGELFF. The CDR3 nucleotides are TGCGCCAGCAGCTTGAACCCGGGTAACACCGGGGAGCTGTTTTTT.

This clonotype appeared many times. V and J are TRBV11-2 and TRBJ1-5, with unresolved D. CDR1 SGHAT and CDR2 FQNNGV come from the germline V gene. The ends were cut back, 6 bases at V and 2 bases at J, with 5 bases in the middle. The CDR3 length is 12 residues. The CDR3 reads CASSRGNQPQHF. The CDR3 DNA is TGTGCCAGCAGTAGGGGCAATCAGCCCCAGCATTTT. Combining the CDR3 with reference TRBV11-2 and TRBJ1-5 gives the whole variable domain EAGVAQSPRYKIIEKRQSVAFWCNPISGHATLYWYQQILGQGPKLLIQFQNNGVVDDSQLPKDRFSAERLKGVDSTLKIQPAKLEDSAVYLCASSRGNQPQHFGDGTRLSIL.

At least ten counts were recorded for this clonotype. The CDR3 loop reads CASSWGAGGNEQYF. The DNA of the CDR3 is TGCGCCAGCAGCTGGGGGGCCGGCGGAAACGAGCAGTACTTC. V is TRBV5-1 and J is TRBJ2-7, with D perhaps being TRBD1 or TRBD2 (6 bases each). V lost 3 bases and J 5 bases, leaving 15 bases between the germline ends. Germline V gives CDR1 SGHRS, CDR2 YFSETQ. This CDR3 region has 14 residues.

This clonotype was counted at least ten times. The chain carries TRBV19 and TRBJ2-6, with D possibly being TRBD2 (7 bases). The length of the CDR3 is 16 residues. Germline assignment: CDR1 LNHDA and CDR2 SQIVND (reference sequence). The V end lost 9 bases, the J end lost 1 base, and 16 bases lay between the germline ends. CDR3 sequence reads: CASTGRGASGANVLTF. Here the CDR3 DNA reads TGTGCCAGCACGGGACGGGGGGCTTCTGGGGCCAACGTCCTGACTTTC. Together with reference TRBV19 and TRBJ2-6, the CDR3 gives the full variable domain: DGGITQSPKYLFRKEGQNVTLSCEQNLNHDAMYWYRQDPGQGLRLIYYSQIVNDFQKGDIAEGYSVSREKKESFPLTVTSAQKNPTAFYLCASTGRGASGANVLTFGAGSRLTVL.

Ten or more counts support this clonotype. The chain employs TRBV7-9 and TRBJ2-1, with TRBD2 matching over 9 bases. Germline V gives CDR1 SEHNR, CDR2 FQNEAQ (reference sequence). The CDR3 has 20 amino acids. The junction had 20 bases not matched to a gene; V was cut back by 7 bases and J by 1 base. This CDR3 is CASINGRSSGRPQSYNEQFF. CDR3 coding DNA: TGTGCCAGCATCAACGGGAGGTCAAGCGGGAGGCCCCAATCCTACAATGAGCAGTTCTTC.

This clonotype has at least ten counts. J is TRBJ2-7 and V is TRBV6-5; D is perhaps TRBD1 or TRBD2 (5 bases each). The CDR3 is made up of 16 amino acids. With 7 bases removed from V and 5 bases from J, the gap between germline ends came to 24 bases. Per germline, CDR1 MNHEY and CDR2 SVGAGI. This CDR3 is CASTPAWGTQLHEQYF. In DNA, the CDR3 is TGTGCCAGCACCCCGGCCTGGGGGACCCAACTCCACGAGCAGTACTTC.

This clonotype has at least ten counts. The CDR3 region has the DNA TGTGCCAGTAGTATCCGATGGAGGAACACTGAAGCTTTCTTT. Its translation is CASSIRWRNTEAFF. V and J are TRBV19 and TRBJ1-1; D call uncertain. The V and J ends lost 3 bases and 1 base respectively, with 9 bases between them. This CDR3 has 14 residues. Germline lookup yields CDR1 LNHDA and CDR2 SQIVND (reference sequence).

The CDR3 sequence is CASSDRQVTDTQYF. The CDR3, as DNA: TGTGCCAGCAGCGACAGACAGGTCACAGATACGCAGTATTTT. The chain has TRBV7-8 and TRBJ2-3; possibly TRBD1 for D (6 bases). Trimming took 5 bases from V and 2 from J, leaving 11 bases between them. The CDR3 totals 14 residues. Germline assignment: CDR1 SGHVS and CDR2 FQNEAQ.

The CDR3 DNA reads TGTGCCAGCAGCCCAAGAGGCGGCCCCTGGGACATCACAGATACGCAGTATTTT. This gives the protein CASSPRGGPWDITDTQYF. This chain joins TRBV3-1 and TRBJ2-3; tentatively, D is TRBD1 (6 bases). Germline assignment: CDR1 LGHDT and CDR2 YNNKEL (reference sequence). There are 18 residues in the CDR3. Trimming removed 4 bases from V and 2 bases from J, with 22 bases in between.

This clonotype was seen repeatedly, ten times or more. The V gene is TRBV4-2, the J gene TRBJ2-1; unclear D gene. From germline, CDR1 is LGHNA and CDR2 YNFKEQ. The V end was cut by 2 bases, the J end by 0 bases, with 8 bases between. The CDR3 runs to 15 residues. CDR3 bases: TGTGCCAGCAGCCAACGACTTGACTCCTACAATGAGCAGTTCTTC. It translates to CASSQRLDSYNEQFF.

This clonotype showed up many times. The J gene is TRBJ2-2, the V gene TRBV5-1; D may be TRBD2 (6 bases). The CDR3 is 14 residues long. CDR1 and CDR2 (germline): SGHRS, YFSETQ. Trimming stripped 4 bases from V and 6 bases from J, with 13 bases between. Here the CDR3 DNA reads TGCGCCAGCAGCCCCGGGACTCTCCCCGGGGAGCTGTTTTTT. It is translated as CASSPGTLPGELFF.

This clonotype was picked up many times. The chain uses TRBV29-1 and TRBJ2-1, with D uncertain. The V gene lost 3 bases and the J gene lost 10 bases, with 13 bases spanning the gap. CDR1 and CDR2 from the germline V gene are SQVTM and ANQGSEA. The CDR3 is 12 amino acids. This CDR3 reads CSVDWQVGEQFF. The CDR3 bases are TGCAGCGTTGACTGGCAGGTCGGGGAGCAGTTCTTC.

In its sample, this clonotype was seen many times. The genes are TRBV5-4 and TRBJ2-1, with D perhaps matching TRBD2 (6 bases). Germline V CDR1 and CDR2: SGHNT, YYREEE (reference sequence). This CDR3 is built from 14 residues. V gave up 6 bases and J gave up 1 base, with 11 bases separating them. The CDR3 sequence is CASTPSGSYNEQFF. The CDR3 nucleotides are TGTGCCAGCACTCCAAGCGGGTCCTACAATGAGCAGTTCTTC.